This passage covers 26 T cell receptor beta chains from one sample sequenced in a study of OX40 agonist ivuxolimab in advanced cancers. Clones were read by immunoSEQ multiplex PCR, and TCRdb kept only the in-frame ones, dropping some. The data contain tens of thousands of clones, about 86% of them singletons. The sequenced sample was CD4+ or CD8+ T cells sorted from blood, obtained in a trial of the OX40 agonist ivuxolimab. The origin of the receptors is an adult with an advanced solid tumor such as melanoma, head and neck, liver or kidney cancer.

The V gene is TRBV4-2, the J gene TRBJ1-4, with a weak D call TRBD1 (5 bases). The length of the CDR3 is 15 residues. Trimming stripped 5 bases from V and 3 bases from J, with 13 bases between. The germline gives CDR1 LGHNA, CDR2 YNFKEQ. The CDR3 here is CASSLGGSSNEKLFF. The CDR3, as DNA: TGTGCCAGCAGCTTGGGGGGAAGCTCTAATGAAAAACTGTTTTTT.

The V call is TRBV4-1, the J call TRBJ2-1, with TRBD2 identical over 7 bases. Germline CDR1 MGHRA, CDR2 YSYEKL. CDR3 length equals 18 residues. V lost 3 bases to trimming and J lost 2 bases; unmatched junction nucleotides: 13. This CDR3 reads CASSQRVSLAGAYNEQFF. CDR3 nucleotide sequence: TGCGCCAGCAGCCAGAGGGTTAGCTTGGCGGGGGCCTACAATGAGCAGTTCTTC.

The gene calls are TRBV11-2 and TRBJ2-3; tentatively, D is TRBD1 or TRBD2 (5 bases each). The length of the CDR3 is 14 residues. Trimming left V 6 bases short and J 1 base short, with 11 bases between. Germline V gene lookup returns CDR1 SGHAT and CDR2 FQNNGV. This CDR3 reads CASRARGGTDTQYF. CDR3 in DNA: TGTGCCAGCAGGGCGAGAGGGGGCACAGATACGCAGTATTTT.

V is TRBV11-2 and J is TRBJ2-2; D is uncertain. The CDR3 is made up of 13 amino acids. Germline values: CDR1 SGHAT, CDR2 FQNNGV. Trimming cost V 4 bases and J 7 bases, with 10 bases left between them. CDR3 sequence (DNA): TGTGCCAGCAGCTCTCATGCGTTCGGGGAGCTGTTTTTT. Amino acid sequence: CASSSHAFGELFF. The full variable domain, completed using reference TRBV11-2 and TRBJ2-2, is EAGVAQSPRYKIIEKRQSVAFWCNPISGHATLYWYQQILGQGPKLLIQFQNNGVVDDSQLPKDRFSAERLKGVDSTLKIQPAKLEDSAVYLCASSSHAFGELFFGEGSRLTVL.

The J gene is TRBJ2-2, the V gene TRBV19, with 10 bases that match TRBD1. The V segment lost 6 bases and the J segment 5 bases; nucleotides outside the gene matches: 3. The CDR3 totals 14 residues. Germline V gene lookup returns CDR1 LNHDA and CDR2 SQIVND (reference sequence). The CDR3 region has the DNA TGTGCCAGTAGGACAGGGGGCCCTACCGGGGAGCTGTTTTTT. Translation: CASRTGGPTGELFF.

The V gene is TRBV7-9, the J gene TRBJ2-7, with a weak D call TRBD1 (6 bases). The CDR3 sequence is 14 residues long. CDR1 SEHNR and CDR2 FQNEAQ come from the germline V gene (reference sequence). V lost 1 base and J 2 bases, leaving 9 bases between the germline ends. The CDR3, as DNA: TGTGCCAGCAGCTTAGAGGCAGGGGCCTACGAGCAGTACTTC. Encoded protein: CASSLEAGAYEQYF.

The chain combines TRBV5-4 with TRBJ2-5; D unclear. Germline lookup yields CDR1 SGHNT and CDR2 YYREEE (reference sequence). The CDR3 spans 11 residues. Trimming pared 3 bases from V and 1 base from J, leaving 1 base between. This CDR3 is CASSSQETQYF. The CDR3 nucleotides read TGTGCCAGCAGCTCCCAAGAGACCCAGTACTTC.

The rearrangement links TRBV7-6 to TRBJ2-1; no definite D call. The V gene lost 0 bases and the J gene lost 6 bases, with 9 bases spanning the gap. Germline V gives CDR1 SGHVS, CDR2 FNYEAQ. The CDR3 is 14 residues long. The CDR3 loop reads CASSLAKGPNEQFF. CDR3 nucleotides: TGTGCCAGCAGCTTAGCGAAAGGACCCAATGAGCAGTTCTTC.

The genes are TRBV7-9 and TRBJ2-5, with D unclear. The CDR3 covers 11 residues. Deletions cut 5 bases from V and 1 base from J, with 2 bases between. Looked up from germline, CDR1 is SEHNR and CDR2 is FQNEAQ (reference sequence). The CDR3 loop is CASSIQETQYF. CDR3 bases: TGTGCCAGCAGCATCCAAGAGACCCAGTACTTC.

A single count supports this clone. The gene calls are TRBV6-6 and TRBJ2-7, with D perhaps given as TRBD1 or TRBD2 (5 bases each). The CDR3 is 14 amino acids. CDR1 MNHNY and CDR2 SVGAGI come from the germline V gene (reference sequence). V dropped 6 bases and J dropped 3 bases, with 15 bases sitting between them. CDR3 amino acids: CASRTTGTHYEQYF. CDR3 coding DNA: TGTGCCAGCAGAACCACGGGGACCCACTACGAGCAGTACTTC.

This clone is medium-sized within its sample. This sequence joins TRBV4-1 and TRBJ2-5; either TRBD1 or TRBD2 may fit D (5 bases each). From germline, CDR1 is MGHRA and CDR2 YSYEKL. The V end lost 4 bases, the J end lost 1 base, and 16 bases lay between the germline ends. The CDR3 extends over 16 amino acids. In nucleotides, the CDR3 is TGCGCCAGCAGCCCTCTGGGACGGCTGATCCAAGAGACCCAGTACTTC. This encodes CASSPLGRLIQETQYF.

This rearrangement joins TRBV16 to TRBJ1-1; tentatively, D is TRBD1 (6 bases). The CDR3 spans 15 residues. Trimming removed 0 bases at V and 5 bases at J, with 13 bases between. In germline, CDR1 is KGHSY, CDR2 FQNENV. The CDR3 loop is CASSQSAGERTEAFF. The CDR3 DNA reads TGTGCCAGCAGCCAATCGGCAGGGGAGAGGACTGAAGCTTTCTTT.

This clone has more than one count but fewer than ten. DNA of the CDR3: TGTGCCATCATGGAACTGAGCGGAAACTCCTACAATGAGCAGTTCTTC. Translated: CAIMELSGNSYNEQFF. The chain is built from TRBV10-3 and TRBJ2-1, with D tentatively TRBD2 (5 bases). CDR3 length equals 16 residues. CDR1 and CDR2 (germline): ENHRY, SYGVKD. The germline V and J ends were trimmed by 7 bases and 0 bases, with 16 bases remaining between them.

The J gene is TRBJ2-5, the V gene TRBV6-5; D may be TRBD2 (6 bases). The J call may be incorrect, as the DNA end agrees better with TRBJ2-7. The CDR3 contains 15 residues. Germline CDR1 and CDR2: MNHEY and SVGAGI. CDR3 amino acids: CASRPRDFQLYEQYF. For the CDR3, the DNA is TGTGCCAGCAGACCCCGGGACTTTCAGCTCTACGAGCAGTACTTC.

This chain's CDR3 is CASSLGRGNEQFF. In nucleotides, the CDR3 is TGTGCCAGCAGTTTGGGCAGGGGCAATGAGCAGTTCTTC. The rearrangement links TRBV28 to TRBJ2-1; D possibly corresponds to TRBD1 (6 bases). The V and J ends lost 3 bases and 6 bases respectively, with 9 bases between them. CDR3 length: 13 residues. The germline gives CDR1 MDHEN, CDR2 SYDVKM.

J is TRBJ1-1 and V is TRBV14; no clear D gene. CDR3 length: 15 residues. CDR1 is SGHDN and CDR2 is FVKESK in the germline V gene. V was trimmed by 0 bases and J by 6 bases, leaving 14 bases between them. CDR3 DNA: TGTGCCAGCAGCCAAGATGTAGGTGGGCACTCTGAAGCTTTCTTT. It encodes CASSQDVGGHSEAFF.

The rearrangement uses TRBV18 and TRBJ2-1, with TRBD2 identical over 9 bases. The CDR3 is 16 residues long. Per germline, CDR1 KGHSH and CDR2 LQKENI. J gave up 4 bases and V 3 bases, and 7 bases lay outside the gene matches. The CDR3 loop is CASSPPGLAGYNEQFF. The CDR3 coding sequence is TGTGCCAGCTCACCTCCAGGGCTAGCGGGGTACAATGAGCAGTTCTTC.

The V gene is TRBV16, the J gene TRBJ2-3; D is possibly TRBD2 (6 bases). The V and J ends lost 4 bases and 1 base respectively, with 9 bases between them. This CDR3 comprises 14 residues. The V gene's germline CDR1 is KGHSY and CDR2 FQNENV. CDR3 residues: CASSPGTGTDTQYF. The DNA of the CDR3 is TGTGCCAGCAGCCCCGGGACTGGCACAGATACGCAGTATTTT.

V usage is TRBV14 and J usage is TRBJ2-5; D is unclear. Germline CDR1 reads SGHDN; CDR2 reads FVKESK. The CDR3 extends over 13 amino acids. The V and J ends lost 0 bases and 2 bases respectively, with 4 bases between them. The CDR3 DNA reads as TGTGCCAGCAGCCAAGAAGGTCAAGAGACCCAGTACTTC. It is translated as CASSQEGQETQYF.

Here the CDR3 DNA reads TGTGCCAGCAGCCTATACACCGATTCACCCCTCCACTTT. Translated: CASSLYTDSPLHF. The chain couples TRBV7-2 to TRBJ1-6; D not certain. The CDR3 has 13 amino acids. Germline V gene data show CDR1 as SGHTA and CDR2 as FQGNSA. V lost 5 bases to trimming and J lost 8 bases, with 10 bases between them.

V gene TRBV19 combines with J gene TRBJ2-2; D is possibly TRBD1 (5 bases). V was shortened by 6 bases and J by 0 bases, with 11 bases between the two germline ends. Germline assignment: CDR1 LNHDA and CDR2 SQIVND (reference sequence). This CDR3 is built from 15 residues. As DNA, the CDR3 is TGTGCCAGTAGCCCCGCAGGGACGAACACCGGGGAGCTGTTTTTT. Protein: CASSPAGTNTGELFF.

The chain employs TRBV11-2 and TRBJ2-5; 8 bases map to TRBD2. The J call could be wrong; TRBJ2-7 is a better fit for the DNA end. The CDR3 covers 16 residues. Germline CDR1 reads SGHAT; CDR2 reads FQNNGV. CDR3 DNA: TGTGCCAGCAGTCCGTCCGGGAGGGCGTTCACCTACGAGCAGTACTTC. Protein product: CASSPSGRAFTYEQYF.

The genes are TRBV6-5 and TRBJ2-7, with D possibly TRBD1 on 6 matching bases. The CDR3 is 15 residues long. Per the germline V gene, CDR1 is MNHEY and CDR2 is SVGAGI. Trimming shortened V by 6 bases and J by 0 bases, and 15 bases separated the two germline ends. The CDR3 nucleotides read TGTGCCAGCAGCCCCGGACAGCAGAGCTCCTACGAGCAGTACTTC. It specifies CASSPGQQSSYEQYF.

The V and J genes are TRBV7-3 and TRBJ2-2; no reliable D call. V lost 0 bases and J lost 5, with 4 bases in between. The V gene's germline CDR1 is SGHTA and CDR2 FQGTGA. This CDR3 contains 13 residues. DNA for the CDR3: TGTGCCAGCAGCTTAACAGAGACCGGGGAGCTGTTTTTT. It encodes CASSLTETGELFF.

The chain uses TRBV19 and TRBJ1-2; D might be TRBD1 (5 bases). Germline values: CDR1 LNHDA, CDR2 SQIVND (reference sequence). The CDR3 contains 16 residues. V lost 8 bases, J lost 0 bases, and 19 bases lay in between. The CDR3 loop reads CASDEGRKLTNYGYTF. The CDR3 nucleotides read TGTGCCAGTGACGAGGGACGGAAGTTGACTAACTATGGCTACACCTTC.

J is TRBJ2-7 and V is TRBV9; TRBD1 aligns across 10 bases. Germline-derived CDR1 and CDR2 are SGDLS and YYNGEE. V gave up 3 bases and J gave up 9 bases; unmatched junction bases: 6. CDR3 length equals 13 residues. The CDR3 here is CASSGRQGAGQYF. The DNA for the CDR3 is TGTGCCAGCAGCGGCCGACAGGGGGCGGGGCAGTACTTC.